These 12 T cell receptor beta chains share one sample of origin, sequenced in a study of T cell changes during pregnancy in multiple sclerosis. The method was immunoSEQ multiplex PCR; TCRdb's version includes in-frame clones alone and lacks a portion of them. The sample contains over 80,000 clones, 90% of which appear only once. The sample consisted of peripheral blood, taken in the second trimester of pregnancy. All receptors derive from a female donor in good health, enrolled as a control in a pregnancy study.

This chain uses TRBV11-2 with TRBJ1-1; D is ambiguous. Germline loops: CDR1 SGHAT, CDR2 FQNNGV. V was pared by 0 bases and J by 7 bases, with 12 bases between. The CDR3 spans 14 residues. DNA of the CDR3: TGTGCCAGCAGCTTAGAGGGTAGCGTCGGTGAAGCTTTCTTT. Its translation: CASSLEGSVGEAFF.

The V call is TRBV21-1, the J call TRBJ1-1. TRBV21-1 is flagged as a pseudogene. This CDR3 region has 15 residues. DNA of the CDR3: TGTGCCAGCAGCAAAGGAGGTCTAGGTTGTGGTGAAGCTTTCTTT. This translates into CASSKGGLGCGEAFF.

V usage is TRBV30 and J usage is TRBJ1-4, with 7 bases lining up with TRBD1. The V and J ends lost 0 bases and 8 bases, in that order; junction bases with no gene match: 9. Germline V gene sequence: CDR1 GTSNPN, CDR2 SVGIG (reference sequence). This CDR3 comprises 15 residues. The CDR3 sequence is CAWSVLTGAIEKLFF. The CDR3 DNA reads as TGTGCCTGGAGTGTACTTACAGGGGCAATCGAAAAACTGTTTTTT. Looking up the rest from reference TRBV30 and TRBJ1-4 gives the full variable domain: SQTIHQWPATLVQPVGSPLSLECTVEGTSNPNLYWYRQAAGRGLQLLFYSVGIGQISSEVPQNLSASRPQDRQFILSSKKLLLSDSGFYLCAWSVLTGAIEKLFFGSGTQLSVL.

The V call is TRBV25-1, the J call TRBJ1-5, with TRBD1 matching 7 bases. The CDR3 spans 13 residues. J lost 4 bases, V lost 8 bases, and 5 bases had no gene match. Germline lookup yields CDR1 MGHDK and CDR2 SYGVNS. The CDR3 loop is CASQQGPNQPQHF. The CDR3 bases are TGTGCCAGCCAACAGGGGCCAAATCAGCCCCAGCATTTT. Using reference TRBV25-1 and TRBJ1-5 for the parts outside the CDR3, the full variable domain is EADIYQTPRYLVIGTGKKITLECSQTMGHDKMYWYQQDPGMELHLIHYSYGVNSTEKGDLSSESTVSRIRTEHFPLTLESARPSHTSQYLCASQQGPNQPQHFGDGTRLSIL.

This clone was observed a few times. The CDR3 is CASSSDSSNSPLHF. The CDR3 DNA reads as TGTGCCAGCAGTTCGGACAGCTCAAATTCACCCCTCCACTTT. The chain employs TRBV6-5 and TRBJ1-6; D may be TRBD1 (6 bases). CDR1 is MNHEY and CDR2 is SVGAGI in the germline V gene. The CDR3 sequence is 14 residues long. Trimming shortened V by 4 bases and J by 7 bases, and 11 bases separated the two germline ends.

V gene TRBV11-2 combines with J gene TRBJ1-5, with 12 nucleotides matching TRBD1. Looked up from germline, CDR1 is SGHAT and CDR2 is FQNNGV. V was clipped by 3 bases and J by 3 bases; unmatched bases: 6. This CDR3 region has 17 residues. Here the CDR3 DNA reads TGTGCCAGCAGCTTGGGACAGGGGGCGATGAACAATCAGCCCCAGCATTTT. Amino acids: CASSLGQGAMNNQPQHF.

This rearrangement joins TRBV6-5 to TRBJ2-1, with no clear D. In germline, CDR1 is MNHEY, CDR2 SVGAGI. V lost 0 bases and J 0 bases, leaving 6 bases between the germline ends. The CDR3 runs 15 residues. The CDR3 DNA follows: TGTGCCAGCAGTTACTCCCGGAGCTCCTACAATGAGCAGTTCTTC. It translates to CASSYSRSSYNEQFF.

The gene calls are TRBV6-5 and TRBJ1-3; TRBD1 is a possible D gene (5 bases). With 8 bases removed from V and 4 bases from J, the gap between germline ends came to 15 bases. The germline CDR1 and CDR2 sequences are MNHEY and SVGAGI. The length of the CDR3 is 14 residues. The CDR3, as DNA: TGTGCCAGCCGACGGGGGGACTCAGGAAACACCATATATTTT. This codes for CASRRGDSGNTIYF.

This rearrangement joins TRBV23-1 to TRBJ2-3, with 8 bases that match TRBD2. TRBV23-1 is an ORF; its function is uncertain. The CDR3 covers 16 residues. V was clipped by 2 bases and J by 3 bases; unmatched bases: 7. The CDR3 sequence is CASSQRRGARTDTQYF. Here the CDR3 DNA reads TGCGCCAGCAGTCAAAGGCGGGGGGCTAGAACAGATACGCAGTATTTT.

This chain joins TRBV28 and TRBJ2-1; TRBD2 agrees at 11 bases. The germline V gene encodes CDR1 MDHEN and CDR2 SYDVKM. The CDR3 is 17 amino acids. With V trimmed by 5 bases and J by 0 bases, 6 bases remained unmatched. The CDR3 sequence: CASSTASGGSSYNEQFF. Here the CDR3 DNA reads TGTGCCAGCAGTACCGCTAGCGGGGGGAGCTCCTACAATGAGCAGTTCTTC.

The rearrangement links TRBV27 to TRBJ2-3; a weak D match, TRBD2 (6 bases). This CDR3 is 16 amino acids long. Germline V gene sequence: CDR1 MNHEY, CDR2 SMNVEV (reference sequence). V was clipped by 3 bases and J by 4 bases, with 17 bases between them. The CDR3 sequence is CASSFVGARESDTQYF. The CDR3 DNA is TGTGCCAGCAGTTTCGTCGGAGCCCGGGAGTCAGATACGCAGTATTTT.

This chain connects TRBV5-6 to TRBJ2-7, with D maybe TRBD1 (6 bases). Germline loops: CDR1 SGHDT, CDR2 YYEEEE. V lost 2 bases, J lost 2 bases, and 11 bases lay in between. The CDR3 length is 14 residues. CDR3 region: CASSFPRGAYEQYF. In DNA form, the CDR3 reads TGTGCCAGCAGCTTTCCCAGGGGCGCCTACGAGCAGTACTTC.